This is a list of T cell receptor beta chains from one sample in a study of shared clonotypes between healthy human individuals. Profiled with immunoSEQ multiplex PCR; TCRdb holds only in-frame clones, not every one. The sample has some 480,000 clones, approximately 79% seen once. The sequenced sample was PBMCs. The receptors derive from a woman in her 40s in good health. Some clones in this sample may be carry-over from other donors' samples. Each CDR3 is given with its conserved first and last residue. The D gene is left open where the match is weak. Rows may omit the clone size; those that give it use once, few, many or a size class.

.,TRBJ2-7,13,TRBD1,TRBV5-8,CASSLRDSYEQYF,TGTGCCAGCAGCCTCCGGGACAGCTACGAGCAGTACTTC
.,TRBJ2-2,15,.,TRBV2,CASSVAGLNTGELFF,TGTGCCAGCAGTGTGGCGGGATTGAACACCGGGGAGCTGTTTTTT
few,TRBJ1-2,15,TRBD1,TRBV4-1,CASSPAQQGNYGYTF,TGCGCCAGCAGCCCTGCCCAACAGGGGAACTATGGCTACACCTTC
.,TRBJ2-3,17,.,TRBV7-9,CASSRPPTASGTDTQYF,TGTGCCAGCAGCCGACCCCCGACAGCTAGTGGCACAGATACGCAGTATTTT
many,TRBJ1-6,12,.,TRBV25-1,CASRDIDSPLHF,TGTGCCAGCAGGGACATAGATTCACCCCTCCACTTT
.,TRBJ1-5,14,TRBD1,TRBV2,CASRGTGVAQPQHF,TGTGCCAGCAGGGGGACAGGGGTAGCTCAGCCCCAGCATTTT
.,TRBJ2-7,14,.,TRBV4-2,CASSQGDNPYEQYF,TGTGCCAGCAGCCAAGGGGACAACCCCTACGAGCAGTACTTC
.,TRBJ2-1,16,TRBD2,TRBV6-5,CASSSRLAGSYNEQFF,TGTGCCAGCAGTTCGAGACTAGCGGGATCCTACAATGAGCAGTTCTTC
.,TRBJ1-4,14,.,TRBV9,CASSPTGLGEKLFF,TGTGCCAGCAGCCCCACCGGGCTGGGTGAAAAACTGTTTTTT
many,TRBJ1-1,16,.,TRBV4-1,CASSPPKGRAHTEAFF,TGCGCCAGCAGCCCACCCAAGGGACGGGCGCATACTGAAGCTTTCTTT
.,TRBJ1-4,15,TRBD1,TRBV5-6,CASSNRGLANEKLFF,TGTGCCAGCAGCAACAGGGGGCTGGCTAATGAAAAACTGTTTTTT
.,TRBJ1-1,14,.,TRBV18,CASSPPGKNTEAFF,TGTGCCAGCTCACCCCCAGGAAAGAACACTGAAGCTTTCTTT
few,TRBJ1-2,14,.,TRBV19,CASQPDTHFHGYTF,TGTGCCAGTCAACCGGACACTCACTTTCATGGCTACACCTTC
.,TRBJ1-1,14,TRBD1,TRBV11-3,CASSSGQENTEAFF,TGTGCCAGCAGCTCAGGACAGGAGAACACTGAAGCTTTCTTT
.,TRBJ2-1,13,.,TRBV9,CASSDPLASEQFF,TGTGCCAGCAGCGACCCCTTGGCGTCTGAGCAGTTCTTC
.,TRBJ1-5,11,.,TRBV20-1,CSAGPSQPQHF,TGCAGTGCTGGACCCTCTCAGCCCCAGCATTTT
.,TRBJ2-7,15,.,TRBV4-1,CASSQETITLYEQYF,TGCGCCAGCAGCCAGGAGACCATCACCCTCTACGAGCAGTACTTC
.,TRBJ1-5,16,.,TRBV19,CASSAEVYRENQPQHF,TGTGCCAGTAGTGCCGAGGTATATCGAGAAAATCAGCCCCAGCATTTT
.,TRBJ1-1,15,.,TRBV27,CASSLGRLLNTEAFF,TGTGCCAGCAGTTTAGGTCGGCTATTGAACACTGAAGCTTTCTTT
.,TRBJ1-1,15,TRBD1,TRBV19,CASIPTGQMNTEAFF,TGTGCCAGTATACCGACAGGGCAGATGAACACTGAAGCTTTCTTT
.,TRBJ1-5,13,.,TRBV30,CAWSWGAGQPQHF,TGTGCCTGGAGTTGGGGGGCCGGTCAGCCCCAGCATTTT
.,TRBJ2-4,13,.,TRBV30,CAWIRIGGHIQYF,TGTGCCTGGATCCGGATCGGGGGGCACATTCAGTACTTC
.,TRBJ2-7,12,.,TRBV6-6,CASSPGHYEQYF,TGTGCCAGCAGCCCCGGACATTACGAGCAGTACTTC